This TCR beta chain was profiled in a study of cytomegalovirus exposure and HLA in healthy donors. Vbeta (60) and Jbeta (13) primers were used in the PCR. Measured with immunoSEQ multiplex PCR; TCRdb has only the in-frame clones, and not every one. The data contain 150,000 to 200,000 clones, around 75% of them singletons. Trimming at V came to 2 bases and at J to 1 base, leaving 1 base not matched to a gene. The CDR3 consists of 15 residues. Germline V CDR1 and CDR2: SGHTA, FQGNSA. This sequence joins TRBV7-2 and TRBJ1-5, with 8 bases fitting TRBD1. This TCR came from a woman aged 40 to 55 in good health and CMV-seropositive. The specimen sequenced was PBMCs. CDR3 sequence (DNA): TGTGCCAGCAGCTTATCAGGGGGCAGCAATCAGCCCCAGCATTTT. Translated, it gives CASSLSGGSNQPQHF. The full variable domain, its missing parts supplied by reference TRBV7-2 and TRBJ1-5, is GAGVSQSPSNKVTEKGKDVELRCDPISGHTALYWYRQSLGQGLEFLIYFQGNSAPDKSGLPSDRFSAERTGGSVSTLTIQRTQQEDSAVYLCASSLSGGSNQPQHFGDGTRLSIL.